The clone carrying this T cell receptor (beta chain) was picked up many times. The TCRbeta library was prepared with unique molecular identifiers. TCRdb used MiXCR to reprocess the PCR reads, holding one entry per CDR3 protein. The sample has roughly 590,000 distinct CDR3 sequences, around 17% seen once. CDR3 length: 12 amino acids. Trimming took 6 bases from V and 5 from J, leaving 13 bases between them. CDR1 is DFQATT, CDR2 SNEGSKA, per germline (reference sequence). The data belong to a study of T-cell reconstitution after alpha-beta-depleted transplantation in children. The specimen was PBMCs from the stem cell graft donor, collected from the stem cell graft. This clonotype was sampled from a human donor who donated a stem cell graft to a child with acute myeloid leukemia. The chain links TRBV20-1 to TRBJ1-1, with D unresolved. As DNA, the CDR3 is TGCAGTGCCCGGGCCCCGTTGACTGAAGCTTTCTTT. It codes for CSARAPLTEAFF.